Below are 18 T cell receptor beta chains sequenced from a single sample in a study of tumor-infiltrating lymphocytes in oesophageal squamous cell carcinoma. TCRdb fed the PCR reads into MiXCR, producing one record per CDR3 protein. The table shows approximately 20,000 distinct CDR3 sequences, with around 35% occurring only once. What was sequenced was esophageal tumor tissue. The receptors stem from a male donor with esophageal squamous cell carcinoma.

The V call is TRBV7-2, the J call TRBJ2-1; a possible D gene is TRBD2 (6 bases). The CDR3 has 14 amino acids. Germline V gene data show CDR1 as SGHTA and CDR2 as FQGNSA. The ends were cut back, 0 bases at V and 7 bases at J, with 10 bases in the middle. CDR3 residues: CASSLATSINEQFF. In nucleotides, the CDR3 is TGTGCCAGCAGCTTAGCCACTAGCATAAATGAGCAGTTCTTC.

A note on this clonotype: Lacking the conserved final phenylalanine or tryptophan, this CDR3 likely reflects a read error. Because the CDR3's place on the DNA is in doubt, the DNA is left out and the CDR3 is given as listed by TCRdb. The rearrangement joins TRBV28 to TRBJ1-1; the D call of TRBD1 is as the table states it, not checked on the DNA. The germline CDR1 and CDR2 sequences are MDHEN and SYDVKM. Inclusive of both ends, the CDR3 amounts to 16 amino acids. CDR3: CASSPPGGVNEQYFGQ.

Note on this clonotype: Sequence at one end of the junction differs from germline and may be a read error. This rearrangement joins TRBV7-9 to TRBJ2-7; D remains unclear. The CDR3 loop spans 11 amino acids. Germline loops: CDR1 SEHNR, CDR2 FQNEAQ (reference sequence). The CDR3 region has the DNA TGTGCCAGCAGCCCAAACTACGAGCAGCACTTT. Its translation is CASSPNYEQHF.

This clonotype was recorded many times. The CDR3 sequence is CASSSGAGQRGYMSYGYTF. CDR3 sequence (DNA): TGTGCCAGCAGTTCTGGAGCGGGACAGCGAGGATATATGTCATATGGCTACACCTTC. The V gene is TRBV6-2 or TRBV6-3, the J gene TRBJ1-2; 7 bases fit TRBD1. Per germline, CDR1 MNHEY and CDR2 SVGEGT. V lost 4 bases and J lost 5; bases outside the gene matches: 22. The CDR3 has 19 amino acids.

Many counts were recorded for this clonotype. This chain uses TRBV6-1 with TRBJ1-1, with D unclear. V shed 5 bases and J shed 0 bases, with 13 bases lying between them. The CDR3 sequence is 15 residues long. In germline, CDR1 is MNHNS, CDR2 SASEGT. The CDR3 DNA is TGTGCCAGCAGTAAAGAGGGAGCCATGAACACTGAAGCTTTCTTT. Translating it yields CASSKEGAMNTEAFF.

This clonotype has ten or more counts. The chain is built from TRBV4-1 and TRBJ2-7; perhaps TRBD1 as D (6 bases). This CDR3 contains 16 residues. V shed 4 bases and J shed 0 bases, with 16 bases lying between them. CDR1 and CDR2 from the germline V gene are MGHRA and YSYEKL. Here the CDR3 DNA reads TGCGCCAGCAGCCCCCTCAGGGGCTCCCTCTCCTACGAGCAGTACTTC. Its translation is CASSPLRGSLSYEQYF.

This clonotype was counted a few times. The chain couples TRBV19 to TRBJ2-2, with D perhaps matching TRBD1 or TRBD2 (5 bases each). CDR3 size: 15 residues. Germline CDR1 is LNHDA and CDR2 is SQIVND (reference sequence). Deletions cut 7 bases from V and 2 bases from J, with 14 bases between. CDR3: CASTWGIANTGELFF. CDR3 nucleotides: TGTGCCAGTACCTGGGGGATAGCCAACACCGGGGAGCTGTTTTTT.

The chain links TRBV7-8 to TRBJ2-5, with D hard to call. The last part of the DNA fits TRBJ2-7 better; the J call may be wrong. Germline V gene sequence: CDR1 SGHVS, CDR2 FQNEAQ. The CDR3 totals 16 residues. The CDR3 reads CASSLADIENIYEQYF. The CDR3 DNA reads TGTGCCAGCAGCTTAGCCGACATAGAAAACATCTACGAGCAGTACTTC.

This clonotype was found many times. This chain connects TRBV25-1 to TRBJ1-5; D remains unclear. From germline, CDR1 is MGHDK and CDR2 SYGVNS. Trimming stripped 1 base from V and 10 bases from J, with 8 bases between. The CDR3 length is 12 residues. Written as DNA, the CDR3 is TGTGCCAGCAGTGAATTCCTCGGACCCCAGCATTTT. Its protein is CASSEFLGPQHF. Full variable domain (outside the CDR3, taken from reference TRBV25-1 and TRBJ1-5): EADIYQTPRYLVIGTGKKITLECSQTMGHDKMYWYQQDPGMELHLIHYSYGVNSTEKGDLSSESTVSRIRTEHFPLTLESARPSHTSQYLCASSEFLGPQHFGDGTRLSIL.

The table lists this clonotype with a few counts. This chain uses TRBV11-2 with TRBJ2-4; 13 positions match TRBD2. The J call may be wrong; the DNA end is better matched by TRBJ2-7. Germline CDR1 and CDR2: SGHAT and FQNNGV. CDR3 length: 15 amino acids. The CDR3 loop reads CASSLGLAGYYEQYF. The CDR3 DNA follows: TGTGCCAGCAGCCTGGGACTAGCGGGGTACTACGAGCAGTACTTC.

J is TRBJ1-5 and V is TRBV28, with a weak D call TRBD1 (6 bases). The germline V and J ends were trimmed by 4 bases and 5 bases, with 9 bases remaining between them. CDR1 is MDHEN, CDR2 SYDVKM, per germline. CDR3 size: 13 residues. The CDR3 nucleotides are TGTGCCAGCAGTTGGGACACATATCAGCCCCAGCATTTT. Translating gives CASSWDTYQPQHF.

By its share, this clonotype is medium-sized. This chain uses TRBV11-2 with TRBJ1-2, with a tentative D call TRBD1 (6 bases). The CDR3 loop spans 15 amino acids. V was cut by 3 bases and J by 1 base, with 12 bases left in between. CDR1 is SGHAT and CDR2 is FQNNGV in the germline V gene. CDR3 loop: CASSFLDSLNYGYTF. Written as DNA, the CDR3 is TGTGCCAGCAGCTTCCTGGACAGCCTTAACTATGGCTACACCTTC. Together with reference TRBV11-2 and TRBJ1-2, the CDR3 gives the full variable domain: EAGVAQSPRYKIIEKRQSVAFWCNPISGHATLYWYQQILGQGPKLLIQFQNNGVVDDSQLPKDRFSAERLKGVDSTLKIQPAKLEDSAVYLCASSFLDSLNYGYTFGSGTRLTVV.

This clonotype is large within its sample. The chain links TRBV7-2 to TRBJ2-7; 7 bases align to TRBD1. CDR1 is SGHTA, CDR2 FQGNSA, per germline. The V segment lost 2 bases and the J segment 2 bases; nucleotides outside the gene matches: 3. The CDR3 consists of 14 residues. DNA for the CDR3: TGTGCCAGCAGCTTAAACAGGGGCCCCTACGAGCAGTACTTC. It codes for CASSLNRGPYEQYF.

This clonotype occurred a few times. This chain links TRBV24-1 with TRBJ2-1; 9 bases line up with TRBD2. The J call may be incorrect, as the DNA end agrees better with TRBJ2-7. Germline V gene data show CDR1 as KGHDR and CDR2 as SFDVKD. This CDR3 comprises 20 residues. CDR3: CATSELLGSGSSQAYNEQYF. Here the CDR3 DNA reads TGTGCCACCAGTGAGCTGTTGGGTAGCGGGAGCAGCCAGGCCTACAATGAGCAGTACTTC.

Notes on this clonotype: A single base separates this from a much larger clone, so it may be a read error. The J gene is TRBJ2-1, the V gene TRBV24-1; D remains ambiguous. The DNA end is more similar to TRBJ2-7, so the J call may be wrong. CDR3 length: 15 residues. In germline, CDR1 is KGHDR, CDR2 SFDVKD. CDR3 coding DNA: TGTGCCACCAGTGATGGCCCTCATGTCTTAAATGAGCAGTACTTC. Protein product: CATSDGPHVLNEQYF.

This clonotype was counted many times. The chain links TRBV28 to TRBJ1-2; D is uncertain. Germline CDR1 is MDHEN and CDR2 is SYDVKM. The CDR3 spans 12 residues. Trimming took 4 bases from V and 13 from J, leaving 16 bases between them. The CDR3 loop reads CASSSRGHRPTF. In DNA form, the CDR3 reads TGTGCCAGCAGTTCCCGAGGGCACCGGCCCACCTTC.

The rearrangement uses TRBV20-1 and TRBJ2-1; D remains unclear. The CDR3 length is 13 residues. Germline V gene lookup returns CDR1 DFQATT and CDR2 SNEGSKA (reference sequence). V lost 3 bases to trimming and J lost 6 bases, with 12 bases between them. The CDR3 region has the DNA TGCAGTGCTAGGGGTAGCCGGCGCAATGAGCAGTTCTTC. The encoded protein is CSARGSRRNEQFF.

Remarks on this clonotype: A much bigger clone sits one base away, suggesting this may be a read error. V usage is TRBV27 and J usage is TRBJ2-7; 12 bases fit TRBD2. Germline CDR1 is MNHEY and CDR2 is SMNVEV (reference sequence). CDR3 length: 12 amino acids. V trimming: 6 bases; J trimming: 12 bases; junction bases outside the gene matches: 6. In DNA, the CDR3 is TGTGCCAGCAGCGTGACTAGCGGGAGACTGTACTTC. Its translation is CASSVTSGRLYF.